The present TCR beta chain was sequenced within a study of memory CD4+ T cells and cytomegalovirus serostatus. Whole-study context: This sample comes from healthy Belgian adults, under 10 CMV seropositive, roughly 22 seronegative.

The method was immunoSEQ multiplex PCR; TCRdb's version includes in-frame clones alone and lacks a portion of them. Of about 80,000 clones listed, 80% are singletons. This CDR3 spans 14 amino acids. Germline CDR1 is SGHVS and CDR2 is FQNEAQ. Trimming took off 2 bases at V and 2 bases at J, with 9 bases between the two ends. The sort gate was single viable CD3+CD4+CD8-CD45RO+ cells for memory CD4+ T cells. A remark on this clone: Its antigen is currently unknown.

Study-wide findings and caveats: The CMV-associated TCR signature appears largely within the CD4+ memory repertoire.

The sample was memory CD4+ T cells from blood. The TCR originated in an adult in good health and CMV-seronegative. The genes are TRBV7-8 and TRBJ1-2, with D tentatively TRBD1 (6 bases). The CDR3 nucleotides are TGTGCCAGCAGCTTACAGGGGATAAACTATGGCTACACCTTC. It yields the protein CASSLQGINYGYTF.